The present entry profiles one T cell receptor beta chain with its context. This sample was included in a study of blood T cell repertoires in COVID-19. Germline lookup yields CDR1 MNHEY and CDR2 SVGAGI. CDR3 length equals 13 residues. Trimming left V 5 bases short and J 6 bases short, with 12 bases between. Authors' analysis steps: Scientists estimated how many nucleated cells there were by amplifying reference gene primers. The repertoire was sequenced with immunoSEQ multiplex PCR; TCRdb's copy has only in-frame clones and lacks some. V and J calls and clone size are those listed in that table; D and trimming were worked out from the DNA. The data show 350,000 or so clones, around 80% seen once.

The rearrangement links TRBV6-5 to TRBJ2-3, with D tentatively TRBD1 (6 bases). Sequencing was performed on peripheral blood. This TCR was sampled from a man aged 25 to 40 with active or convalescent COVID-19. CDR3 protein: CASSKNRDDTQYF. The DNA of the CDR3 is TGTGCCAGCAGTAAGAACAGGGATGATACGCAGTATTTT.